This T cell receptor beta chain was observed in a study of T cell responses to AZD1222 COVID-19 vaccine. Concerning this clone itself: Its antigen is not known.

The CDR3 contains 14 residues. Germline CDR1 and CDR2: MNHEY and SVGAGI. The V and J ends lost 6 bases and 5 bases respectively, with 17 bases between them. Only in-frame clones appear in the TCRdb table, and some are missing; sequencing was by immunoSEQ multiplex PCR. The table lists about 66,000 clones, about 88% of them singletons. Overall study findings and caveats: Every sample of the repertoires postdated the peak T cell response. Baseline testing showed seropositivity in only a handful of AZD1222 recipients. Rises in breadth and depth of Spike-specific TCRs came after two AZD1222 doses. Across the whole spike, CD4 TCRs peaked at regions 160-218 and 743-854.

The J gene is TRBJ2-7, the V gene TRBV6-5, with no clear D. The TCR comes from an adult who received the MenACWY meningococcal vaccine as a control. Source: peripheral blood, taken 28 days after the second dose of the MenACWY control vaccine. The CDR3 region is CASRPLGRRDEQYF. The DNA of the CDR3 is TGTGCCAGCAGGCCCTTAGGACGGAGAGACGAGCAGTACTTC.